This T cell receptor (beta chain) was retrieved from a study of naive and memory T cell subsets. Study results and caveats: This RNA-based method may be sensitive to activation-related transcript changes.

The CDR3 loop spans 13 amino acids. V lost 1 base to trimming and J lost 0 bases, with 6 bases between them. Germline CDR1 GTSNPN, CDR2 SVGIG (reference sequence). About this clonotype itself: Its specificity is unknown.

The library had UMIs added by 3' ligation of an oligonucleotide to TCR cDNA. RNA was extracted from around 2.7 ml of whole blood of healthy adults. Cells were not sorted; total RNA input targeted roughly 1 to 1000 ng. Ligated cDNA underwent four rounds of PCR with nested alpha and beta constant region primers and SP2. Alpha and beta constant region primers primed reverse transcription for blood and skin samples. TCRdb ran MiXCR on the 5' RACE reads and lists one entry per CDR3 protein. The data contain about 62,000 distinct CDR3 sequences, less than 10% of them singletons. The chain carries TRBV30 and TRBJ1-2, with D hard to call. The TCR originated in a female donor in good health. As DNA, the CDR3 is TGTGCCTGGAGTGCGGGCGCTAACTATGGCTACACCTTC. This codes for CAWSAGANYGYTF.